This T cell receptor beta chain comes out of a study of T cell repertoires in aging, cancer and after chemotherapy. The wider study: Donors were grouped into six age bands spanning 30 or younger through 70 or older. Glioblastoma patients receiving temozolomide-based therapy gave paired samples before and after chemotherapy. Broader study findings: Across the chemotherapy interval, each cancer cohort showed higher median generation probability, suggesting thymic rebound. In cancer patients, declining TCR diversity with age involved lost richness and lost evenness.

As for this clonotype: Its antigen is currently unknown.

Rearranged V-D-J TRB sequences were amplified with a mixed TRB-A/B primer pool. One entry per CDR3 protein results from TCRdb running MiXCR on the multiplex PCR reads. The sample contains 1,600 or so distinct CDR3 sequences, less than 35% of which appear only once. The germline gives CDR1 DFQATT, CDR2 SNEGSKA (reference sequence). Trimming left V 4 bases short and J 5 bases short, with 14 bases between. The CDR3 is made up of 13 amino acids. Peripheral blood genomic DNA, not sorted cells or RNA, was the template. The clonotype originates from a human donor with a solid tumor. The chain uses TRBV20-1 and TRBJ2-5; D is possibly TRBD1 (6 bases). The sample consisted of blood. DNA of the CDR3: TGCAGTGCTACCCGGACCAGGGGCGAGACCCAGTACTTC. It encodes CSATRTRGETQYF.